The present entry profiles one TCR beta chain with its context. As yet, its antigen is unknown. The data are from a study of PD-1 blockade in classical Hodgkin lymphoma. The study, taken as a whole, reports: CD4+ TCR diversity, unlike CD8+, rose significantly by C4D1.

Sequencing used immunoSEQ multiplex PCR; TCRdb keeps in-frame clones, though not all of them. The sample has tens of thousands of clones; 90% are singletons. Germline CDR1 reads SGHRS; CDR2 reads YFSETQ. The CDR3 sequence is 15 residues long. Trimming took off 0 bases at V and 5 bases at J, with 9 bases between the two ends. Documented time point: cycle 4 day 1 (C4D1), after less than 7 weeks of nivolumab. There was relapse after autologous stem cell transplantation in every patient, and there was variation in brentuximab vedotin exposure. The sequences come from peripheral blood mononuclear cells (PBMCs), collected before the fourth cycle of nivolumab. The rearrangement links TRBV5-1 to TRBJ1-6; D unclear. The source is a human donor with classical Hodgkin lymphoma. This CDR3 reads CASSLAGGNNSPLHF. In DNA form, the CDR3 reads TGCGCCAGCAGCTTGGCGGGCGGAAATAATTCACCCCTCCACTTT.